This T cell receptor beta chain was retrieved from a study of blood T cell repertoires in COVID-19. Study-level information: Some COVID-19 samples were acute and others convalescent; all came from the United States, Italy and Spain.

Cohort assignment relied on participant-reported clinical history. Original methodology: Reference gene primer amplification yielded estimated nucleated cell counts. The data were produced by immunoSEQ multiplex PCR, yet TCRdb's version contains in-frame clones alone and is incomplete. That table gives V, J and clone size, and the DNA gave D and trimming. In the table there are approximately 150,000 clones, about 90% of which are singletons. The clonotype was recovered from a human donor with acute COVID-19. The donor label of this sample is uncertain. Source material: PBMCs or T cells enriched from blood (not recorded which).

This CDR3 reads CASSPTLGTEGNQPQHF. In nucleotides, the CDR3 is TGTGCCAGCAGTCCCACCCTGGGGACAGAGGGTAATCAGCCCCAGCATTTT. The V and J genes are TRBV6-6 and TRBJ1-5; 7 bases agree with TRBD1. V gave up 5 bases and J gave up 4 bases; unmatched junction bases: 14. Germline CDR1 and CDR2: MNHNY and SVGAGI (reference sequence). The CDR3 loop spans 17 amino acids.